This entry describes one T cell receptor beta chain. No antigen is known for it. These data are taken from a study of glioma-infiltrating T cells after dendritic cell vaccination. Measured with immunoSEQ multiplex PCR; TCRdb has only the in-frame clones, and not every one. Of fewer than 85,000 clones listed, 65% to 90% are singletons. V trimming: 3 bases; J trimming: 5 bases; junction bases outside the gene matches: 2. The CDR3 has 12 residues. Germline-derived CDR1 and CDR2 are SGHRS and YFSETQ. Study findings and constraints: Higher TCR clonality did not directly relate to longer survival.

The V call is TRBV5-1, the J call TRBJ2-7, with TRBD1 matching over 7 bases. Sample: blood, taken before dendritic cell vaccination. The receptor was derived from a human donor with glioblastoma. The CDR3 nucleotides are TGCGCCAGCAGCTGGGGACAGCACGAGCAGTACTTC. This encodes CASSWGQHEQYF.